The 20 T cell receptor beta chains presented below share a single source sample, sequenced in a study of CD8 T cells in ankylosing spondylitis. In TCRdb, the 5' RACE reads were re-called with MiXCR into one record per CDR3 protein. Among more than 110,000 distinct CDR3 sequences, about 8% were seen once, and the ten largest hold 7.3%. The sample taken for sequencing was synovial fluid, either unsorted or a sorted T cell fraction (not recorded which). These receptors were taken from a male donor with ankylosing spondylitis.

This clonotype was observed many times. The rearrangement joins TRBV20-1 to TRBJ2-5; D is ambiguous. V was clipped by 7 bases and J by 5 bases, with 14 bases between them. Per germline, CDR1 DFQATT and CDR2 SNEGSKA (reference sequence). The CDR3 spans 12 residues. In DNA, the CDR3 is TGCAGTGTCAAGGGTTCTGGTGAGACCCAGTACTTC. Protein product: CSVKGSGETQYF.

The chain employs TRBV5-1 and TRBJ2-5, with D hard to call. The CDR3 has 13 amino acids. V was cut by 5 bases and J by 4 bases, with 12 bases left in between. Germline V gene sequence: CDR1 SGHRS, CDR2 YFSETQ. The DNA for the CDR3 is TGCGCCAGCAGTCCGCCTTCTCCAGAGACCCAGTACTTC. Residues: CASSPPSPETQYF.

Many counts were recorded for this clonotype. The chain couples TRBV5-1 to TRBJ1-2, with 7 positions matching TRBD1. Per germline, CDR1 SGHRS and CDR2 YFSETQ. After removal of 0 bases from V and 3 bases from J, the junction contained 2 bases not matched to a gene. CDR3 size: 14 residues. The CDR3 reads CASSLGQGYYGYTF. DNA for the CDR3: TGCGCCAGCAGCTTGGGACAGGGATACTATGGCTACACCTTC.

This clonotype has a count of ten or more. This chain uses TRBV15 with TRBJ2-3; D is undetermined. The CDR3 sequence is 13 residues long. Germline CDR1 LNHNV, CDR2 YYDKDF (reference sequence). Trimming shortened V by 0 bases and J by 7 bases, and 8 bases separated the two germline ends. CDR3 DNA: TGTGCCACCAGCAGAGATTCTGCGTATACGCAGTATTTT. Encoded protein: CATSRDSAYTQYF. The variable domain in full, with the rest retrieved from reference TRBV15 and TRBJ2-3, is DAMVIQNPRYQVTQFGKPVTLSCSQTLNHNVMYWYQQKSSQAPKLLFHYYDKDFNNEADTPDNFQSRRPNTSFCFLDIRSPGLGDTAMYLCATSRDSAYTQYFGPGTRLTVL.

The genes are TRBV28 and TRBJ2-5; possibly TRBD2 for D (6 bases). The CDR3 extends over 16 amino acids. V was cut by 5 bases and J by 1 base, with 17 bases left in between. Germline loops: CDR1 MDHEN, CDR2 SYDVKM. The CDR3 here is CASSTRLPGSQETQYF. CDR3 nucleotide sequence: TGTGCCAGCAGTACCCGACTTCCCGGGAGCCAAGAGACCCAGTACTTC.

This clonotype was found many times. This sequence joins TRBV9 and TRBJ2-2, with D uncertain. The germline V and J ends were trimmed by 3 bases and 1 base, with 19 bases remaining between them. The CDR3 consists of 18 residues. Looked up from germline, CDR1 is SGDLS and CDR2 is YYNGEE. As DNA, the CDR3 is TGTGCCAGCAGCGCCAAAAAGCGTGGGATTATGAACACCGGGGAGCTGTTTTTT. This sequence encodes CASSAKKRGIMNTGELFF.

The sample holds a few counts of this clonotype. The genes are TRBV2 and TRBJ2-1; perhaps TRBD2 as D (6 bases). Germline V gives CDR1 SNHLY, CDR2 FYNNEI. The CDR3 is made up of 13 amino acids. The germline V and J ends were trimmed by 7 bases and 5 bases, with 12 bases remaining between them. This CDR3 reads CASKGDWDNEQFF. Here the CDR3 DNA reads TGTGCCAGCAAAGGGGACTGGGACAATGAGCAGTTCTTC.

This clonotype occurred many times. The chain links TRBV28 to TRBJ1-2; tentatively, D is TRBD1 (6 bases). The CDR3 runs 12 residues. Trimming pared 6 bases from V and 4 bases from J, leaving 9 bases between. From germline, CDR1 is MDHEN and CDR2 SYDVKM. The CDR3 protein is CASSRGFYGYTF. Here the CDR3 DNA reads TGTGCCAGCAGCAGGGGATTCTATGGCTACACCTTC.

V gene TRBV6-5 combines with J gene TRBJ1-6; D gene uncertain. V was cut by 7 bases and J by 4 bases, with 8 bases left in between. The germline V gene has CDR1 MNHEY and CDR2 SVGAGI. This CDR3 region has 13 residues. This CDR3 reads CASIWSYNSPLHF. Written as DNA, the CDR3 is TGTGCCAGCATTTGGAGTTATAATTCACCCCTCCACTTT.

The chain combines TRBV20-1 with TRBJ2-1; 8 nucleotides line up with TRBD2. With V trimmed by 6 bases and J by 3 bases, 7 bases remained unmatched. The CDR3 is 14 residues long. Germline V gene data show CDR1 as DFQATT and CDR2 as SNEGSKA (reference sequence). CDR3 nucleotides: TGCAGTGCCAGGAGCGGGAGTAGCTACAATGAGCAGTTCTTC. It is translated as CSARSGSSYNEQFF.

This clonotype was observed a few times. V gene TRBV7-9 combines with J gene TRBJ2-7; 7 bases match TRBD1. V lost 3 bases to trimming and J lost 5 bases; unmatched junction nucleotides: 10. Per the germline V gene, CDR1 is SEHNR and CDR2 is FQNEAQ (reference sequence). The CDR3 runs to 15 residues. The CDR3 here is CASSFLTGFSDEQYF. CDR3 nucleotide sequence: TGTGCCAGCAGCTTCTTGACAGGGTTCTCGGACGAGCAGTACTTC.

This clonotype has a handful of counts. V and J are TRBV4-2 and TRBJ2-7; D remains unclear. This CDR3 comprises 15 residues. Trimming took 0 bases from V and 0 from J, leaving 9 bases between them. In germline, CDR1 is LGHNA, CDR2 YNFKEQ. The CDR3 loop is CASSQEGGNSYEQYF. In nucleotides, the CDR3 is TGTGCCAGCAGCCAAGAAGGCGGAAACTCCTACGAGCAGTACTTC.

The CDR3 loop reads CSATRLRRGSYEQYF. The CDR3 bases are TGCAGTGCAACGCGATTGAGGCGGGGCTCCTACGAGCAGTACTTC. The chain uses TRBV20-1 and TRBJ2-7; tentative D call: TRBD2 (6 bases). Trimming took 6 bases from V and 0 from J, leaving 18 bases between them. Germline V gene data show CDR1 as DFQATT and CDR2 as SNEGSKA (reference sequence). CDR3 length: 15 residues.

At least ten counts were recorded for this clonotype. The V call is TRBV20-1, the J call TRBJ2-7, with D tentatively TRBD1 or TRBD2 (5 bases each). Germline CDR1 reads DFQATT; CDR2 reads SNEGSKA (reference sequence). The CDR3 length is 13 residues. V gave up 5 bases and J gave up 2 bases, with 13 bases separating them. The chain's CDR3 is CSAHRRGPYEQYF. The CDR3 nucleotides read TGCAGTGCTCACCGCCGGGGCCCCTACGAGCAGTACTTC.

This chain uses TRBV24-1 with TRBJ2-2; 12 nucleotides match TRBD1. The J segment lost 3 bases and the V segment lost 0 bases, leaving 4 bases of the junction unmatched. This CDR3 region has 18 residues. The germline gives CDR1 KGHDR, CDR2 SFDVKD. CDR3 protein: CATSDLKGDRGHTGELFF. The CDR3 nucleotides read TGTGCCACCAGTGATTTGAAGGGGGACAGGGGGCACACCGGGGAGCTGTTTTTT.

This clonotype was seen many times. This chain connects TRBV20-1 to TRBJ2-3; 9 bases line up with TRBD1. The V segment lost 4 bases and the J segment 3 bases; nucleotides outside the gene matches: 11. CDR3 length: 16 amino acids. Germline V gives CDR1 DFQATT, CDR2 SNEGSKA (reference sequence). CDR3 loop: CSAKGDRGFWTDTQYF. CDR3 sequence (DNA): TGCAGTGCTAAGGGTGACAGGGGGTTTTGGACAGATACGCAGTATTTT.

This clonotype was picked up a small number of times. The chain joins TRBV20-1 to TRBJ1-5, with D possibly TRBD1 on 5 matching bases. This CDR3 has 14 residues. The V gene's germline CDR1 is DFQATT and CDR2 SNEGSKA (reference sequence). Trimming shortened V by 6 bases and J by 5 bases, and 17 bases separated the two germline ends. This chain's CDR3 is CSATWSGGDQPQHF. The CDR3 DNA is TGCAGTGCCACCTGGTCGGGGGGAGATCAGCCCCAGCATTTT.

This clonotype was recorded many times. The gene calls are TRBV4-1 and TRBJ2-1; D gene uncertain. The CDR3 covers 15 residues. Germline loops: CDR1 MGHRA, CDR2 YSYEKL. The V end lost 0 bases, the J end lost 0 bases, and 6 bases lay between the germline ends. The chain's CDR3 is CASSQEGDSYNEQFF. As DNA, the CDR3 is TGCGCCAGCAGCCAAGAAGGAGACTCCTACAATGAGCAGTTCTTC.

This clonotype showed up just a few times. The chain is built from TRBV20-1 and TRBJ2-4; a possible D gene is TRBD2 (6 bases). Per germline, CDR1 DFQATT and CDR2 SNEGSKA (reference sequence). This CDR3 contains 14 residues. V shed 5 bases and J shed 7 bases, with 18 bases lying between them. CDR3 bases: TGCAGTGCTTGGGACTCTCGGTCCGGGAACATTCAGTACTTC. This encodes CSAWDSRSGNIQYF.

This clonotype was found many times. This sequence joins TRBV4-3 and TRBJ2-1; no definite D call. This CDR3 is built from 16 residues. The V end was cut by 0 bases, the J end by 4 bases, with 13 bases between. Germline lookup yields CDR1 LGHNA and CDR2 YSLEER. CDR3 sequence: CASSQEAFLGYNEQFF. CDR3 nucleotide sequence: TGCGCCAGCAGCCAAGAAGCCTTTCTCGGGTACAATGAGCAGTTCTTC.